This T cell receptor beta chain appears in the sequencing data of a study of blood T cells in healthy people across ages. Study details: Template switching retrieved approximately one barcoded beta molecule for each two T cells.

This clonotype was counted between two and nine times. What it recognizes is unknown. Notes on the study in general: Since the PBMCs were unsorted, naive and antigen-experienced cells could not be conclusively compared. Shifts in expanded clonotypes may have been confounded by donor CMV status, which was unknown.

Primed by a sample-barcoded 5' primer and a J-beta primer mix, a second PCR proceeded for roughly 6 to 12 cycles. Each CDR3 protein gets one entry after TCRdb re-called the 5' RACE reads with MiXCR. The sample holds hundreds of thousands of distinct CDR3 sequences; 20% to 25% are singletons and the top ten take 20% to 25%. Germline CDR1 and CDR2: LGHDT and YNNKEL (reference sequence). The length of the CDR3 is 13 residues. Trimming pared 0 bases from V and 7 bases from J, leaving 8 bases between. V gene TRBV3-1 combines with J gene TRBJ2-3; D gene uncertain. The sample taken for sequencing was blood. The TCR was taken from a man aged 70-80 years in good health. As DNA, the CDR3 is TGTGCCAGCAGCCAAGATTTCACGAATACGCAGTATTTT. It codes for CASSQDFTNTQYF.